The clone carrying this T cell receptor beta chain was seen a few times. The antigen remains unidentified. The data derive from a study of identical twins. Study observations and caveats: Memory repertoires showed no such pattern, whereas abundant cord blood beta clonotypes carried fewer insertions.

TCRdb re-derived calls from the 5' RACE reads in MiXCR, one entry per CDR3 protein. The sample holds hundreds of thousands of distinct CDR3 sequences; 20% to 25% are singletons and the top ten take approximately 0.48%. Germline V CDR1 and CDR2: MGHDK, SYGVNS. The ends lost 0 bases at V and 7 bases at J; junction bases unmatched: 10. CDR3 size: 18 residues. These data were likewise used in another study, on yellow fever vaccine responses in identical twins.

The chain links TRBV25-1 to TRBJ2-3, with 13 positions matching TRBD2. This clonotype was sampled from a woman younger than 30 in good health. Material: CD4+ T cells sorted from blood. The CDR3 region has the DNA TGTGCCAGCAGTGAATATCCCTCTACTAGCGGGAGGGCGTATACGCAGTATTTT. This translates into CASSEYPSTSGRAYTQYF.